Listed below are T cell receptor beta chains from one sample, sequenced in a study of cytomegalovirus exposure and HLA in healthy donors. Sequencing was performed with immunoSEQ multiplex PCR; in TCRdb, only in-frame clones are kept and a portion is missing. This table holds approximately 100,000 clones, about 74% found once. Sequencing input: PBMCs. Receptors were obtained from a male donor in good health and CMV-seronegative. The CDR3 runs from the conserved cysteine through the conserved F or W. The D gene is left open where the match is weak. A row's size may be missing; if present it is once, few, many or a size class.

clone size	V gene	J gene	D gene	CDR3 protein	CDR3 DNA
.	TRBV29-1	TRBJ1-2	.	CSVGGLYNYGYTF	TGCAGCGTTGGAGGGCTCTATAACTATGGCTACACCTTC
once	TRBV28	TRBJ2-7	TRBD1	CASSSPGQGAQQYF	TGTGCCAGCAGTTCGCCGGGACAGGGGGCGCAGCAGTACTTC
once	TRBV7-2	TRBJ2-7	.	CASSGSSYEQYF	TGTGCCAGCTCTGGGAGCTCCTACGAGCAGTACTTC
.	TRBV4-3	TRBJ2-7	TRBD1	CASSQLPQGSYEQYF	TGCGCCAGCAGCCAACTCCCACAGGGGTCCTACGAGCAGTACTTC
.	TRBV10-3	TRBJ2-6	TRBD1	CAISARGQGTSGANVLTF	TGTGCCATCAGTGCTCGGGGACAGGGGACTTCTGGGGCCAACGTCCTGACTTTC
.	TRBV7-2	TRBJ1-5	TRBD1	CASSSQGWGQPQHF	TGTGCCAGCAGTTCACAGGGGTGGGGACAGCCCCAGCATTTT
.	TRBV6-5	TRBJ1-5	.	CASSGARQGLQPQHF	TGTGCCAGCAGTGGGGCTCGGCAGGGCCTTCAGCCCCAGCATTTT
.	TRBV11-2	TRBJ2-7	TRBD2	CASSFPPGLAVPAYEQYF	TGTGCCAGCAGCTTTCCTCCGGGACTAGCGGTACCAGCCTACGAGCAGTACTTC
.	TRBV28	TRBJ2-1	.	CASYYNGGTVF	TGTGCCAGCTACTACAACGGAGGGACGGTCTTC
.	TRBV11-2	TRBJ1-5	TRBD1	CASSFGQGGNQPQHF	TGTGCCAGCAGCTTCGGACAGGGAGGCAATCAGCCCCAGCATTTT
.	TRBV27	TRBJ2-2	.	CASSLWFRGATGELFF	TGTGCCAGCAGTTTATGGTTCAGGGGGGCGACCGGGGAGCTGTTTTTT
.	TRBV6-1	TRBJ1-3	.	CASSGGGSINTIYF	TGTGCCAGCAGTGGCGGGGGATCGATAAACACCATATATTTT
.	TRBV13	TRBJ1-2	.	CASSLVAQVEGYTF	TGTGCCAGCAGCTTAGTTGCACAGGTTGAAGGCTACACCTTC
.	TRBV6-6	TRBJ2-5	TRBD2	CASSYSLAGAAETQYF	TGTGCCAGCAGTTACTCCCTAGCGGGAGCGGCAGAGACCCAGTACTTC
many	TRBV21-1	TRBJ2-7	.	CASSTNRDSSSYEQYF	TGTGCCAGCAGCACAAACCGGGACAGCAGCTCCTACGAGCAGTACTTC
.	TRBV29-1	TRBJ2-1	.	CSVVGGGADEQFF	TGCAGCGTTGTGGGGGGAGGTGCGGATGAGCAGTTCTTC
few	TRBV5-1	TRBJ1-5	TRBD1	CASSLQGGPNQPQHF	TGCGCCAGCAGCTTACAGGGGGGCCCGAATCAGCCCCAGCATTTT
.	TRBV29-1	TRBJ2-7	TRBD1	CSVGQGDYEQYF	TGCAGCGTTGGACAGGGGGACTACGAGCAGTACTTC
.	TRBV29-1	TRBJ1-3	.	CSVAFQGSGNTIYF	TGCAGCGTTGCATTTCAGGGATCTGGAAACACCATATATTTT
once	TRBV5-6	TRBJ2-7	TRBD2	CASSLVREGYEQYF	TGTGCCAGCAGCTTGGTCAGGGAGGGCTACGAGCAGTACTTC
.	TRBV18	TRBJ1-2	TRBD1	CASSPDLDRGLNYGYTF	TGTGCCAGCTCACCAGACCTTGACAGGGGGCTAAACTATGGCTACACCTTC
.	TRBV10-3	TRBJ2-3	TRBD1	CAISGGPIGQGFPDTQYF	TGTGCCATCAGTGGTGGCCCGATAGGACAGGGGTTTCCAGATACGCAGTATTTT
.	TRBV30	TRBJ2-2	TRBD1	CAWTWTGRAGELFF	TGTGCCTGGACCTGGACAGGGCGCGCCGGGGAGCTGTTTTTT
.	TRBV7-2	TRBJ2-3	TRBD2	CASSLRSGRATDTQYF	TGTGCCAGCAGCTTAAGAAGCGGGAGGGCCACAGATACGCAGTATTTT
once	TRBV29-1	TRBJ1-1	.	CSVAGEQHTEAFF	TGCAGCGTTGCGGGGGAGCAGCACACTGAAGCTTTCTTT
few	TRBV5-6	TRBJ2-7	.	CASSLGPGVRGEQYF	TGTGCCAGCAGCTTGGGGCCAGGGGTGAGGGGCGAGCAGTACTTC
.	TRBV30	TRBJ1-3	TRBD1	CAWRPLDGTETGNTIYF	TGTGCCTGGAGACCACTCGACGGGACAGAAACTGGAAACACCATATATTTT
few	TRBV19	TRBJ1-5	.	CASSIGGVGPHQPQHF	TGTGCCAGTAGTATTGGAGGGGTCGGTCCTCATCAGCCCCAGCATTTT
.	TRBV2	TRBJ1-1	TRBD1	CASSEAEGAGTAFF	TGTGCCAGCAGTGAAGCAGAGGGGGCGGGTACAGCTTTCTTT